This T cell receptor beta chain was identified in a study of blood T cell repertoires in COVID-19 (dated by TCRdb to the early 2020s). In the study overall: Samples covering the acute and convalescent phases of COVID-19 were provided by collaborators in the United States, Italy and Spain. The samples were drawn from two sources: the first 160 participants of the ongoing ImmuneRACE study, and 1,254 subjects contributed by 6 global collaborators. Subjects who had been exposed to COVID-19, were actively infected with it, or had recovered from it provided the deeply sampled blood TCRbeta repertoires that made up the dataset. The repertoires were released in a freely available public database intended as a resource for research on the immune response to SARS-CoV-2. Nearly every sample came with metadata listing a de-identified subject ID, COVID-19 status, age in years and sex. Where available, HLA class I and class II types were obtained from metadata supplied by the sample provider rather than from assay-based typing. The prospective study material was composed of cDNA or gDNA derived from T cells, B-cell-depleted T cells, or PBMCs. The research as a whole found: The quantity of clinical and demographic metadata differed by source and by participant and was supplied without curation.

Including cysteine and phenylalanine, the CDR3 has 14 amino acids. Only CDR3 DNA is held: 42 bases, read in frame from base 1. CDR1 and CDR2 are read off the germline V gene as SGHRS and YFSETQ. V loses 4 bases of germline sequence and J loses 2 bases, and the interval between the two ends is 12 bases. Collaborating institutions collected whole blood in K2EDTA tubes following their own protocols. For TCRbeta analysis, collaborator samples were shipped as frozen whole blood, as isolated PBMCs, or as DNA extracted from either sample type. TCRbeta CDR3 regions were amplified from genomic DNA by means of the immunoSEQ Assay, a bias-controlled multiplex PCR. Concerning the study's data processing: Nucleated cell counts per sample were estimated from amplification of reference gene primers within the assay. To quantify the absolute abundance of each unique TCRbeta CDR3 rearrangement, sequence reads were collapsed and filtered. Productive Simpson clonality was computed per sample as the square root of Simpson's diversity index over productive rearrangements. TCRdb took this table from immuneACCESS and kept in-frame rearrangements with V and J called. Such tables lack part of the clones; where checked against another copy, unresolved V genes explain under half of the gap, and the rest is unexplained. For V, J and clone size, that table is used; D and trimming come from the DNA. This sample gives 150,000 to 200,000 clones in total; roughly 80% of them show up just once. The ten largest clonotypes hold less than 2% of the sample.

This clone has ten or more counts. No antigen is known for it. Within one base of it there is no much larger clone, and no base qualities were kept. The sequence links TRBV5-1 to TRBJ2-5, with no confident D gene call. The sequencing sample was made of peripheral blood. This TCR was sampled from a human donor in a cohort sampled during active COVID-19. This receptor carries the CDR3 CASSPAGLQETQYF. The DNA reads TGCGCCAGCAGCCCGGCCGGGTTGCAAGAGACCCAGTACTTC.